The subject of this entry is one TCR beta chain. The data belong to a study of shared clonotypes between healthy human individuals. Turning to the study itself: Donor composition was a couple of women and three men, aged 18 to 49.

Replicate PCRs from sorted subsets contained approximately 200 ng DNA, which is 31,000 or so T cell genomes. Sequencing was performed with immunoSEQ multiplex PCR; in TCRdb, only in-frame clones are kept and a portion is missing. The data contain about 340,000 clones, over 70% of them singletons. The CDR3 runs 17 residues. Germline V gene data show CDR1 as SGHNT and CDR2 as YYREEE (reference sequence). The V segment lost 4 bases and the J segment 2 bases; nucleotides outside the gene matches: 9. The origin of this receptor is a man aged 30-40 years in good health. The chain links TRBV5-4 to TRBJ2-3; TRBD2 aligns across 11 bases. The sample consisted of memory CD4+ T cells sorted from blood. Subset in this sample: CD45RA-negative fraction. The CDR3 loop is CASSMGLAEPPTDTQYF. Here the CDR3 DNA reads TGTGCCAGCAGCATGGGACTAGCGGAGCCACCCACAGATACGCAGTATTTT. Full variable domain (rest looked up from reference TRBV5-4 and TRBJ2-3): ETGVTQSPTHLIKTRGQQVTLRCSSQSGHNTVSWYQQALGQGPQFIFQYYREEENGRGNFPPRFSGLQFPNYSSELNVNALELDDSALYLCASSMGLAEPPTDTQYFGPGTRLTVL.